Presented here are 31 T cell receptor beta chains from one specimen sequenced in a study of brain T cells in children with intractable seizures. Method: immunoSEQ multiplex PCR; TCRdb's copy keeps in-frame clones and lacks some. The data contain around 340,000 clones, 93% of them seen just once; the ten biggest clones take up 5.7%. This sample's time point: blood from clinic visit 5 months post-surgery; TSC patient then seizure free. The sequencing here drew on peripheral blood, taken about 5 months after surgery. Receptor source: a boy younger than two with tuberous sclerosis and intractable seizures.

The rearrangement joins TRBV6-5 to TRBJ2-3; the D gene is possibly TRBD1 (5 bases). The CDR3 covers 15 residues. The germline V gene encodes CDR1 MNHEY and CDR2 SVGAGI. Trimming took off 2 bases at V and 2 bases at J, with 11 bases between the two ends. In DNA form, the CDR3 reads TGTGCCAGCAGTTACGACAGACGCGTCACAGATACGCAGTATTTT. This translates into CASSYDRRVTDTQYF.

This clone was recorded only once. The J gene is TRBJ1-1, the V gene TRBV7-9; possible D gene TRBD1, 5 bases. The CDR3 length is 14 residues. V lost 5 bases and J lost 4, with 14 bases in between. Germline loops: CDR1 SEHNR, CDR2 FQNEAQ (reference sequence). CDR3 sequence (DNA): TGTGCCAGCAGCCAAACGGGACGCGGCACTGAAGCTTTCTTT. Its translation: CASSQTGRGTEAFF.

The rearrangement uses TRBV12-5 and TRBJ2-2, with D possibly being TRBD1 or TRBD2 (5 bases each). Trimming pared 0 bases from V and 6 bases from J, leaving 8 bases between. Germline-derived CDR1 and CDR2 are LGHNT and FRNRAP. CDR3 length: 14 amino acids. The CDR3 spells CASGLVRGPGELFF. CDR3 nucleotide sequence: TGTGCTAGTGGTTTGGTACGGGGCCCCGGGGAGCTGTTTTTT. Based on the CDR3 plus reference TRBV12-5 and TRBJ2-2, the full variable domain is DARVTQTPRHKVTEMGQEVTMRCQPILGHNTVFWYRQTMMQGLELLAYFRNRAPLDDSGMPKDRFSAEMPDATLATLKIQPSEPRDSAVYFCASGLVRGPGELFFGEGSRLTVL.

The gene calls are TRBV24-1 and TRBJ2-1, with 10 bases fitting TRBD2. Per the germline V gene, CDR1 is KGHDR and CDR2 is SFDVKD. V lost 0 bases, J lost 10 bases, and 5 bases stayed unmatched. This CDR3 spans 15 amino acids. CDR3 loop: CATSDLTSGEGEQFF. The CDR3, as DNA: TGTGCCACCAGTGATTTGACTAGCGGGGAGGGGGAGCAGTTCTTC.

The chain employs TRBV9 and TRBJ2-1, with 16 bases identical to TRBD2. The CDR3 has 18 residues. Germline V gene sequence: CDR1 SGDLS, CDR2 YYNGEE. Trimming removed 4 bases from V and 2 bases from J; junction bases left unmatched: 6. The CDR3 reads CASSSGTSGRATYNEQFF. The CDR3, as DNA: TGTGCCAGCAGCTCCGGGACTAGCGGGAGGGCCACCTACAATGAGCAGTTCTTC. Combining the CDR3 with reference TRBV9 and TRBJ2-1 gives the whole variable domain DSGVTQTPKHLITATGQRVTLRCSPRSGDLSVYWYQQSLDQGLQFLIQYYNGEERAKGNILERFSAQQFPDLHSELNLSSLELGDSALYFCASSSGTSGRATYNEQFFGPGTRLTVL.

This chain joins TRBV6-5 and TRBJ1-3; D is possibly TRBD1 (5 bases). This CDR3 has 13 residues. Trimming took 8 bases from V and 2 from J, leaving 10 bases between them. Per the germline V gene, CDR1 is MNHEY and CDR2 is SVGAGI. The CDR3 DNA sequence: TGTGCCAGCTCAGGGCTAACTGGAAACACCATATATTTT. Translated, it gives CASSGLTGNTIYF.

The chain employs TRBV18 and TRBJ1-1; no firm D call. The CDR3 has 17 amino acids. Trimming left V 1 base short and J 4 bases short, with 19 bases between. Germline CDR1 and CDR2: KGHSH and LQKENI. The CDR3 region has the DNA TGTGCCAGCTCACCACAGGACCCCCCGAAAGGTTCCACTGAAGCTTTCTTT. This encodes CASSPQDPPKGSTEAFF.

The chain combines TRBV19 with TRBJ2-1; D may be TRBD2 (7 bases). Germline V gives CDR1 LNHDA, CDR2 SQIVND (reference sequence). The CDR3 length is 16 residues. V was cut by 1 base and J by 0 bases, with 10 bases left in between. The CDR3 DNA sequence: TGTGCCAGTAGTATAGGCGCGGGGGCCTCCTACAATGAGCAGTTCTTC. Protein product: CASSIGAGASYNEQFF.

Details on this clone: Different DNA sequences within this sample yield the same CDR3. The chain is built from TRBV27 and TRBJ2-1; D uncertain. The CDR3 is 12 amino acids. Trimming pared 1 base from V and 6 bases from J, leaving 4 bases between. Germline CDR1 reads MNHEY; CDR2 reads SMNVEV (reference sequence). This chain's CDR3 is CASSLLGNEQFF. The CDR3 nucleotides read TGTGCCAGCAGTTTATTGGGCAATGAGCAGTTCTTC.

J is TRBJ1-5 and V is TRBV12-3 or TRBV12-4; no clear D gene. The length of the CDR3 is 12 residues. With 3 bases removed from V and 7 bases from J, the gap between germline ends came to 7 bases. CDR3 loop: CASSFGMQPQHF. In nucleotides, the CDR3 is TGTGCCAGCAGTTTCGGAATGCAGCCCCAGCATTTT.

The chain carries TRBV3-1 (or the pseudogene TRBV3-2) and TRBJ2-3; D uncertain. The germline CDR1 and CDR2 sequences are LGHDT and YNNKEL (reference sequence). Trimming left V 3 bases short and J 0 bases short, with 4 bases between. The length of the CDR3 is 13 residues. This chain's CDR3 is CASSHKSTDTQYF. CDR3 coding DNA: TGTGCCAGCAGCCATAAAAGCACAGATACGCAGTATTTT.

The J gene is TRBJ2-6, the V gene TRBV27; weak D call: TRBD1 (6 bases). The germline CDR1 and CDR2 sequences are MNHEY and SMNVEV (reference sequence). CDR3 size: 18 residues. V was shortened by 6 bases and J by 1 base, with 19 bases between the two germline ends. Written as DNA, the CDR3 is TGTGCCAGCAGATCAACAGGGCTCCGTTCTTCTGGGGCCAACGTCCTGACTTTC. Protein sequence: CASRSTGLRSSGANVLTF.

The chain recombines TRBV5-1 with TRBJ2-5; 9 positions match TRBD2. Germline V CDR1 and CDR2: SGHRS, YFSETQ. The CDR3 extends over 14 amino acids. The ends lost 3 bases at V and 3 bases at J; junction bases unmatched: 3. The CDR3 DNA sequence: TGCGCCAGCAGCTCCGGGACTAGCAAAGAGACCCAGTACTTC. This codes for CASSSGTSKETQYF.

The sample holds one count of this clone. J is TRBJ2-7 and V is TRBV18; D is unclear. CDR1 is KGHSH, CDR2 LQKENI, per germline. V was cut by 2 bases and J by 4 bases, with 9 bases left in between. The CDR3 totals 13 residues. The CDR3 protein is CASSPSSVYEQYF. The DNA for the CDR3 is TGTGCCAGCTCACCAAGTAGTGTGTACGAGCAGTACTTC.

The rearrangement uses TRBV18 and TRBJ1-4; D is possibly TRBD1 (6 bases). The CDR3 totals 14 residues. Trimming took off 3 bases at V and 7 bases at J, with 12 bases between the two ends. Germline loops: CDR1 KGHSH, CDR2 LQKENI. In DNA, the CDR3 is TGTGCCAGCTCACCGGGGGCTGAGCGTGAAAAACTGTTTTTT. Its protein product is CASSPGAEREKLFF.

The chain combines TRBV14 with TRBJ1-1; D is unclear. This CDR3 has 13 residues. V was trimmed by 2 bases and J by 5 bases, leaving 9 bases between them. Germline V gene data show CDR1 as SGHDN and CDR2 as FVKESK. CDR3 protein: CASSQSSYTEAFF. The CDR3 DNA reads TGTGCCAGCAGCCAATCGTCGTATACTGAAGCTTTCTTT.

The V and J genes are TRBV10-3 and TRBJ2-3, with D perhaps assigned TRBD1 or TRBD2 (5 bases each). CDR1 and CDR2 (germline): ENHRY, SYGVKD. The length of the CDR3 is 17 residues. V was clipped by 2 bases and J by 2 bases, with 17 bases between them. CDR3 sequence: CAISEPHEGPLTDTQYF. CDR3 in DNA: TGTGCCATCAGTGAGCCCCATGAGGGGCCCCTCACAGATACGCAGTATTTT.

The rearrangement joins TRBV5-1 to TRBJ2-1, with D possibly being TRBD2 (5 bases). Trimming took off 0 bases at V and 2 bases at J, with 9 bases between the two ends. The germline CDR1 and CDR2 sequences are SGHRS and YFSETQ. This CDR3 is 15 amino acids long. CDR3 sequence: CASSLAVAPYNEQFF. In nucleotides, the CDR3 is TGCGCCAGCAGCTTGGCAGTAGCGCCCTACAATGAGCAGTTCTTC.

The chain has TRBV7-9 and TRBJ1-1; tentative D call: TRBD1 (6 bases). Trimming took 3 bases from V and 1 from J, leaving 15 bases between them. This CDR3 comprises 16 residues. Per the germline V gene, CDR1 is SEHNR and CDR2 is FQNEAQ (reference sequence). The CDR3 bases are TGTGCCAGCAGCTTTTATACGAACAGGGCGAACACTGAAGCTTTCTTT. Translating gives CASSFYTNRANTEAFF.

J is TRBJ2-1 and V is TRBV3-1 (or the pseudogene TRBV3-2), with D maybe TRBD1 (6 bases). The CDR3 consists of 16 residues. Germline V lookup: CDR1 LGHDT, CDR2 YNNKEL (reference sequence). The germline V and J ends were trimmed by 2 bases and 3 bases, with 14 bases remaining between them. The CDR3 DNA reads TGTGCCAGCAGCCAAAAGACAGGAAGAGGCTACAATGAGCAGTTCTTC. Protein product: CASSQKTGRGYNEQFF.

This rearrangement joins TRBV7-8 to TRBJ1-2; TRBD1 agrees at 9 bases. Germline values: CDR1 SGHVS, CDR2 FQNEAQ. The CDR3 spans 16 residues. V trimming: 1 base; J trimming: 8 bases; junction bases outside the gene matches: 11. The CDR3: CASSLVYGDRDDGYTF. DNA of the CDR3: TGTGCCAGCAGCTTAGTTTATGGGGACAGGGACGACGGCTACACCTTC.

The CDR3 DNA sequence: TGTGCCAGCAGCCCGGGGGTTAACTATGGCTACACCTTC. This encodes CASSPGVNYGYTF. The chain recombines TRBV7-8 with TRBJ1-2; possible D gene TRBD1, 5 bases. V lost 5 bases and J lost 1, with 8 bases in between. CDR1 is SGHVS, CDR2 FQNEAQ, per germline. This CDR3 has 13 residues.

This sequence joins TRBV7-6 and TRBJ2-3, with a tentative D call TRBD1 (5 bases). The CDR3 consists of 17 residues. Deletions cut 0 bases from V and 2 bases from J, with 15 bases between. From germline, CDR1 is SGHVS and CDR2 FNYEAQ. The CDR3 protein is CASSLAVSDSLTDTQYF. Here the CDR3 DNA reads TGTGCCAGCAGCTTAGCGGTCTCAGACAGCCTCACAGATACGCAGTATTTT.

The J gene is TRBJ1-1, the V gene TRBV7-2, with 9 bases identical to TRBD1. The CDR3 consists of 15 residues. The V segment lost 1 base and the J segment 1 base; nucleotides outside the gene matches: 1. Germline V gene data show CDR1 as SGHTA and CDR2 as FQGNSA. CDR3 coding DNA: TGTGCCAGCAGCTTAGGGGGACAGGGGAACACTGAAGCTTTCTTT. Amino acid sequence: CASSLGGQGNTEAFF.

The chain employs TRBV11-2 and TRBJ2-4, with 10 bases aligning to TRBD1. V trimming: 3 bases; J trimming: 6 bases; junction bases outside the gene matches: 5. The CDR3 is 15 amino acids. CDR1 SGHAT and CDR2 FQNNGV come from the germline V gene. CDR3 DNA sequence: TGTGCCAGCAGCTTTGACAGGGGGCGGGTAAACATTCAGTACTTC. It specifies CASSFDRGRVNIQYF.

This chain links TRBV6-5 with TRBJ1-1, with D hard to call. Germline V gene sequence: CDR1 MNHEY, CDR2 SVGAGI. The CDR3 covers 12 residues. Trimming took 10 bases from V and 6 from J, leaving 15 bases between them. The CDR3 coding sequence is TGTGCCATAAAGAAGGCGTTCGCTGAAGCTTTCTTT. Its translation: CAIKKAFAEAFF.

J is TRBJ2-7 and V is TRBV11-2, with D unclear. Germline V gene data show CDR1 as SGHAT and CDR2 as FQNNGV. The CDR3 runs to 14 residues. V lost 3 bases and J lost 0, with 9 bases in between. CDR3 residues: CASSFGRSSYEQYF. CDR3 in DNA: TGTGCCAGCAGCTTTGGACGGAGCTCCTACGAGCAGTACTTC. The full variable domain, with the rest looked up from reference TRBV11-2 and TRBJ2-7, is EAGVAQSPRYKIIEKRQSVAFWCNPISGHATLYWYQQILGQGPKLLIQFQNNGVVDDSQLPKDRFSAERLKGVDSTLKIQPAKLEDSAVYLCASSFGRSSYEQYFGPGTRLTVT.

V is TRBV5-1 and J is TRBJ2-7, with D possibly matching TRBD2 (5 bases). CDR1 and CDR2 (germline): SGHRS, YFSETQ. The CDR3 runs 13 residues. Trimming removed 0 bases from V and 3 bases from J, with 7 bases in between. The CDR3 region has the DNA TGCGCCAGCAGCTTGGAAGGAGGCTACGAGCAGTACTTC. It yields the protein CASSLEGGYEQYF.

The count of this clone is one. The CDR3 here is CASSGGTSGSKETQYF. The CDR3 DNA reads as TGTGCCAGCAGCGGCGGGACTAGCGGGAGTAAAGAGACCCAGTACTTC. The chain has TRBV5-4 and TRBJ2-5; 14 bases line up with TRBD2. Germline loops: CDR1 SGHNT, CDR2 YYREEE (reference sequence). Unmatched junction bases numbered 5, after V lost 4 bases and J lost 3 bases. The CDR3 is made up of 16 amino acids.

This chain connects TRBV5-4 to TRBJ1-1; no clear D. From germline, CDR1 is SGHNT and CDR2 YYREEE (reference sequence). The CDR3 is made up of 17 amino acids. Trimming pared 4 bases from V and 0 bases from J, leaving 19 bases between. The CDR3 DNA is TGTGCCAGCAGCCCGGAATCCATGACGGGGTTGAACACTGAAGCTTTCTTT. This gives the protein CASSPESMTGLNTEAFF. The full variable domain, in which reference TRBV5-4 and TRBJ1-1 provide the parts outside the CDR3, is ETGVTQSPTHLIKTRGQQVTLRCSSQSGHNTVSWYQQALGQGPQFIFQYYREEENGRGNFPPRFSGLQFPNYSSELNVNALELDDSALYLCASSPESMTGLNTEAFFGQGTRLTVV.

V gene TRBV11-1 combines with J gene TRBJ2-3, with D unclear. In germline, CDR1 is SGHAT, CDR2 FQDESV (reference sequence). V was cut by 8 bases and J by 6 bases, with 9 bases left in between. The CDR3 contains 11 residues. CDR3 region: CASAYKDTQYF. CDR3 in DNA: TGTGCCAGCGCGTACAAGGATACGCAGTATTTT. The full variable domain, completed using reference TRBV11-1 and TRBJ2-3, is EAEVAQSPRYKITEKSQAVAFWCDPISGHATLYWYRQILGQGPELLVQFQDESVVDDSQLPKDRFSAERLKGVDSTLKIQPAELGDSAMYLCASAYKDTQYFGPGTRLTVL.